This T cell receptor beta chain derives from a study of shared clonotypes between healthy human individuals. The V gene lost 6 bases and the J gene lost 2 bases, with 26 bases spanning the gap. Germline V gives CDR1 ENHRY, CDR2 SYGVKD. The CDR3 covers 18 residues. Authors' processing steps: Junction-only sequences without quality scores were provided by ImmunoSEQ, so filtering was different. Generated by immunoSEQ multiplex PCR, the TCRdb table keeps only in-frame clones and is missing some. The DNA was the basis for D and trimming; V, J and clone size are from that table. This sample carries 500,000 to 700,000 clones, approximately 95% of them seen once, and the ten largest clones take 0.11%. CD8 cells classed as naive were CD45RO-negative and positively selected for CCR7, excluding terminally differentiated effector memory CD45RA+ cells.

The gene calls are TRBV10-3 and TRBJ2-7; either TRBD1 or TRBD2 may supply D (5 bases each). Specimen: naive CD8+ T cells sorted from blood. This sequence originates from a woman aged 25 to 45 in good health. The CDR3 sequence is CAISPRGEADYITYEQYF. As DNA, the CDR3 is TGTGCCATCAGCCCTAGGGGTGAGGCAGACTATATTACCTACGAGCAGTACTTC.